One and the same sample provided the 8 T cell receptor beta chains below, sequenced in a study of blood T cell repertoires in COVID-19. The method was immunoSEQ multiplex PCR; TCRdb's version includes in-frame clones alone and lacks a portion of them. The table has 250,000 or so clones, 85% to 95% seen once; the top ten hold approximately 3%. Sample: PBMCs or T cells enriched from blood (not recorded which). The receptors stem from a man aged 35-49 years who had been exposed to COVID-19.

This clone came up once. This chain uses TRBV25-1 with TRBJ1-3; TRBD1 matches at 8 bases. Per the germline V gene, CDR1 is MGHDK and CDR2 is SYGVNS. The CDR3 has 12 residues. V was clipped by 10 bases and J by 4 bases; unmatched bases: 3. The CDR3 coding sequence is TGTGCCACTGGACAGGGAGGAAACACCATATATTTT. Encoded protein: CATGQGGNTIYF.

The rearrangement links TRBV9 to TRBJ2-7, with 12 bases identical to TRBD2. Losses at the gene ends were 3 bases for V and 6 bases for J; bases not matched to a gene: 7. The CDR3 consists of 15 residues. CDR1 is SGDLS and CDR2 is YYNGEE in the germline V gene. In DNA form, the CDR3 reads TGTGCCAGCAGCGCGACTAGCGGGAGTGTTTCCGAGCAGTACTTC. Translated, it gives CASSATSGSVSEQYF.

This clone was counted only a few times. The rearrangement uses TRBV9 and TRBJ2-7, with 7 bases that match TRBD2. The CDR3 runs to 13 residues. Per the germline V gene, CDR1 is SGDLS and CDR2 is YYNGEE. Trimming removed 3 bases from V and 13 bases from J; junction bases left unmatched: 13. The CDR3 reads CASSGEGQPRIYF. The CDR3 DNA sequence: TGTGCCAGCAGCGGGGAGGGGCAGCCCCGGATATACTTC.

This sequence joins TRBV5-1 and TRBJ2-3; 11 bases line up with TRBD2. This CDR3 contains 16 residues. With V trimmed by 1 base and J by 5 bases, 6 bases remained unmatched. Germline V gene data show CDR1 as SGHRS and CDR2 as YFSETQ. CDR3 DNA sequence: TGCGCCAGCAGCTTGACTAGCGGGAGCTTCGGAGATACGCAGTATTTT. Protein: CASSLTSGSFGDTQYF. The variable domain in full, completed from reference TRBV5-1 and TRBJ2-3, reads KAGVTQTPRYLIKTRGQQVTLSCSPISGHRSVSWYQQTPGQGLQFLFEYFSETQRNKGNFPGRFSGRQFSNSRSEMNVSTLELGDSALYLCASSLTSGSFGDTQYFGPGTRLTVL.

The gene calls are TRBV4-1 and TRBJ2-1, with 8 bases matching TRBD2. V lost 0 bases and J lost 9; bases outside the gene matches: 16. Germline loops: CDR1 MGHRA, CDR2 YSYEKL. The CDR3 spans 18 residues. The CDR3 is CASSQDARGAGVRIEQFF. CDR3 nucleotides: TGCGCCAGCAGCCAAGATGCGCGGGGAGCGGGAGTACGTATTGAGCAGTTCTTC.

This chain's CDR3 is CASSVDSVNEKLFF. Written as DNA, the CDR3 is TGTGCCAGCAGCGTCGACAGTGTTAATGAAAAACTGTTTTTT. The genes are TRBV5-4 and TRBJ1-4; TRBD1 might be the D (5 bases). The CDR3 is 14 residues long. From germline, CDR1 is SGHNT and CDR2 YYREEE (reference sequence). The V end was cut by 4 bases, the J end by 4 bases, with 11 bases between.

This chain uses TRBV6-5 with TRBJ2-7, with a tentative D call TRBD1 (6 bases). CDR3 size: 14 residues. From germline, CDR1 is MNHEY and CDR2 SVGAGI. Trimming stripped 6 bases from V and 5 bases from J, with 17 bases between. CDR3 sequence: CASSHRGQSHEQYF. CDR3 coding DNA: TGTGCCAGCAGCCACCGCGGACAGTCTCACGAGCAGTACTTC.

V usage is TRBV19 and J usage is TRBJ2-7; 12 bases match TRBD1. The germline CDR1 and CDR2 sequences are LNHDA and SQIVND (reference sequence). The CDR3 is made up of 14 amino acids. The V gene end was trimmed by 4 bases and the J gene end by 5 bases; junction bases not matched to a gene: 3. The CDR3: CASSRGTGGDEQYF. CDR3 DNA: TGTGCCAGTAGTAGAGGGACAGGGGGCGACGAGCAGTACTTC.